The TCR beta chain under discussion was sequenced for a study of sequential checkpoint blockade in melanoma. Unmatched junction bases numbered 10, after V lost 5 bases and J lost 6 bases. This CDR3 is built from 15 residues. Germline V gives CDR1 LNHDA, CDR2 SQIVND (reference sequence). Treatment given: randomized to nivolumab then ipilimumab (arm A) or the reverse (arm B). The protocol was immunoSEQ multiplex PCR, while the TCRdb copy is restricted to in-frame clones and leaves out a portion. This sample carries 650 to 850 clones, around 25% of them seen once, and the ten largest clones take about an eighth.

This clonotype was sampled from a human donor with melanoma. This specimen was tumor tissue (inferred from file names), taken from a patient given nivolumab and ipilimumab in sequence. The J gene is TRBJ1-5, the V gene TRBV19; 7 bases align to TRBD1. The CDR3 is CASSPFDRARQPQHF. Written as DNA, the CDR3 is TGTGCCAGTAGTCCTTTCGACAGGGCCCGTCAGCCCCAGCATTTT.